This T cell receptor beta chain was recovered during a study of neurological immune-mediated disorders. General study points: The greatest TCR clonal expansion appeared in HTLV-1-associated myelopathy and the smallest, falling below healthy controls, in multiple sclerosis.

The cDNA was produced through 5'RACE with 10-nucleotide random UMIs. Each sequencing run yielded over 170 million TCR-beta sequences from 15-18 subjects. MiXCR was run by TCRdb on the 5' RACE reads, yielding one entry per CDR3 protein. The table includes some 46,000 distinct CDR3 sequences, 10% detected once. The CDR3 covers 12 residues. Trimming removed 5 bases at V and 4 bases at J, with 8 bases between. Libraries used 2 million unsorted PBMCs kept frozen in RNAlater. This clonotype appeared many times. Its antigen is not known. This clonotype was sampled from a man in his 70s with HTLV-1-associated myelopathy (HAM/TSP). The rearrangement links TRBV12-3 or TRBV12-4 to TRBJ1-2; D is ambiguous. The sample was PBMCs. CDR3 coding DNA: TGTGCCAGCAGTCGGGATGGCTATGGCTACACCTTC. Encoded protein: CASSRDGYGYTF.